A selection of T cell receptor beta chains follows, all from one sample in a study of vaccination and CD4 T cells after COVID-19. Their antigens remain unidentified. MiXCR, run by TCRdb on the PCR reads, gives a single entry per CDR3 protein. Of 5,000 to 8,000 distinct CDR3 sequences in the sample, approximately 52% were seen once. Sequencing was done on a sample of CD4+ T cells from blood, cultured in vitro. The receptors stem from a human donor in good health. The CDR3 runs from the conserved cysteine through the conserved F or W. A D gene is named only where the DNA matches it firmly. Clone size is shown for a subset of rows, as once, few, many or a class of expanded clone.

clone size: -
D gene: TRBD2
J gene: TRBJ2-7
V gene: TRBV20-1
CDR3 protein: CSASPGGSGRANEQYF
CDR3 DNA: TGCAGTGCTAGCCCCGGGGGTAGCGGGAGGGCGAACGAGCAGTACTTC

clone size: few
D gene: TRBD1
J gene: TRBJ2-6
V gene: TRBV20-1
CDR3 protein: CSATTGSGANVLTF
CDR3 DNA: TGCAGTGCCACGACAGGGAGCGGGGCCAACGTCCTGACTTTC

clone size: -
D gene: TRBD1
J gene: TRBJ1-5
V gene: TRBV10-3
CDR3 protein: CAISERQGNQPQHF
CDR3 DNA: TGTGCCATCAGTGAGCGACAGGGTAATCAGCCCCAGCATTTT

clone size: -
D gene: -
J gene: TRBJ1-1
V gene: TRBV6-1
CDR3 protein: CASSPRLIFYDTEAFF
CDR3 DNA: TGTGCCAGCAGTCCCCGATTGATCTTCTATGACACTGAAGCTTTCTTT

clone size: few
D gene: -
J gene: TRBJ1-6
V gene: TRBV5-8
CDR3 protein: CASSLDFAGALHF
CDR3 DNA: TGTGCCAGCAGCTTGGATTTCGCGGGAGCCCTCCACTTT

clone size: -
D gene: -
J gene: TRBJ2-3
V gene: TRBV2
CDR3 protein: CASSESAIYTDTQYF
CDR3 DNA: TGTGCCAGCAGTGAATCAGCAATTTACACAGATACGCAGTATTTT

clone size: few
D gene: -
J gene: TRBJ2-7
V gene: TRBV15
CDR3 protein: CATSIDIPSYEQYF
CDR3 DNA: TGTGCCACCAGCATAGACATTCCTTCCTACGAGCAGTACTTC

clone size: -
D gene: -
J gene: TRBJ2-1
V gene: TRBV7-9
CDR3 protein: CASSGPRGVQFF
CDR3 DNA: TGTGCCAGCAGCGGACCTAGGGGGGTGCAGTTCTTC

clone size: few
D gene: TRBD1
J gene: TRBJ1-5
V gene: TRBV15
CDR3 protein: CATSRDSDRDQPQHF
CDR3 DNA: TGTGCCACCAGCAGAGACTCAGACAGGGATCAGCCCCAGCATTTT

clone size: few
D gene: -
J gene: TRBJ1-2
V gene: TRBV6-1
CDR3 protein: CASSPGLGANYGYTF
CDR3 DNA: TGTGCCAGCAGCCCCGGTTTGGGGGCTAACTATGGCTACACCTTC

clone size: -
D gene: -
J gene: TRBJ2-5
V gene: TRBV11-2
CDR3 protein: CASSFVGGETQYF
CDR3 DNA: TGTGCCAGCAGCTTTGTTGGGGGCGAGACCCAGTACTTC

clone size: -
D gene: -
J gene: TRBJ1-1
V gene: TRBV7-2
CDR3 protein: CASSIRQSTEAFF
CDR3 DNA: TGTGCCAGCAGCATCCGACAGAGCACTGAAGCTTTCTTT

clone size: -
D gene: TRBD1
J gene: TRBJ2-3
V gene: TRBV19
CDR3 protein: CASSLTGGTDTQYF
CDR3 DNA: TGTGCCAGTAGCCTGACAGGGGGCACAGATACGCAGTATTTT

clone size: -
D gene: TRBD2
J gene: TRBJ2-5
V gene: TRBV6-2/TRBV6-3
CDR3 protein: CASSSWEGVETQYF
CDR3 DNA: TGTGCCAGCAGTTCGTGGGAGGGAGTGGAGACCCAGTACTTC

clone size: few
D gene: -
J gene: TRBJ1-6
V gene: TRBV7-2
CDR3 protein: CASSLDRDNSPLHF
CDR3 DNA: TGTGCCAGCAGCTTAGATAGGGATAATTCACCCCTCCACTTT

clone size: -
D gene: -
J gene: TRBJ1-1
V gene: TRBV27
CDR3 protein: CASKKTRPSVNTEAFF
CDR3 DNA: TGTGCCAGCAAGAAGACAAGGCCATCGGTGAACACTGAAGCTTTCTTT

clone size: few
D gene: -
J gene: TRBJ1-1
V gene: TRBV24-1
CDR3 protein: CATSELVRISTEAFF
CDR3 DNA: TGTGCCACCAGTGAGCTCGTCAGGATAAGCACTGAAGCTTTCTTT

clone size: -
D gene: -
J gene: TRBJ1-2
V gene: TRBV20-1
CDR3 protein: CSARDINYGYTF
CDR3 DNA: TGCAGTGCTAGAGATATAAACTATGGCTACACCTTC

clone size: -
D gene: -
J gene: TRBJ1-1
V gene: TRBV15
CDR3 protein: CATSTDSGGVEAFF
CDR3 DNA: TGTGCCACCAGCACGGACAGTGGGGGCGTTGAAGCTTTCTTT

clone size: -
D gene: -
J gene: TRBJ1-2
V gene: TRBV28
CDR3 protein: CASALGGANYGYTF
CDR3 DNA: TGTGCCAGCGCCCTAGGAGGGGCCAACTATGGCTACACCTTC

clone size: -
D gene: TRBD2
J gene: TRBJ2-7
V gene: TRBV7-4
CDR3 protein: CASSVGTSFDEQYF
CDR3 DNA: TGTGCCAGCAGCGTAGGGACTAGCTTTGACGAGCAGTACTTC

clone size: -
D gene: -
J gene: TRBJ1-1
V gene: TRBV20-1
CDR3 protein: CSGLGANTEAFF
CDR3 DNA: TGCAGTGGCCTCGGGGCGAACACTGAAGCTTTCTTT

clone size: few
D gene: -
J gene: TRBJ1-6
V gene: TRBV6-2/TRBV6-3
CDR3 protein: CASTSTQERNYNSPLHF
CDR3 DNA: TGTGCCAGCACCTCGACCCAGGAAAGGAACTATAATTCACCCCTCCACTTT

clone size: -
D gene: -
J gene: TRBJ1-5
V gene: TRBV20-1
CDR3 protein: CSAGRGIQPQHF
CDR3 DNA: TGCAGTGCTGGCAGGGGAATTCAGCCCCAGCATTTT

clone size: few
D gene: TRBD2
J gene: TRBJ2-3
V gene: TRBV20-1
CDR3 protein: CSARPGLAGRMGTQYF
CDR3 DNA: TGCAGTGCTAGGCCTGGGCTAGCGGGACGGATGGGTACGCAGTATTTT

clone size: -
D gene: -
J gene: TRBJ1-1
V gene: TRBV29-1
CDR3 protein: CSVVRGAVNTEAFF
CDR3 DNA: TGCAGCGTTGTGAGGGGGGCGGTGAACACTGAAGCTTTCTTT

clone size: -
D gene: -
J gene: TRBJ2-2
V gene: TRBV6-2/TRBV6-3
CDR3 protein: CASSATQGVNTGELFF
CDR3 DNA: TGTGCCAGCAGCGCTACCCAGGGTGTAAACACCGGGGAGCTGTTTTTT

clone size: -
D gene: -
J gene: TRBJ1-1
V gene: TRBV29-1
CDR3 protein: CSVDRRNTEAFF
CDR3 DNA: TGCAGCGTTGACAGGCGAAACACTGAAGCTTTCTTT

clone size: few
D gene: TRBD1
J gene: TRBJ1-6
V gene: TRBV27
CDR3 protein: CASRTGWGSYNSPLHF
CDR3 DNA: TGTGCCAGCAGGACAGGGTGGGGCTCCTATAATTCACCCCTCCACTTT

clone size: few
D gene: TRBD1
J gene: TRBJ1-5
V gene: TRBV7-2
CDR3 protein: CASSLGSGTGGGWQPQHF
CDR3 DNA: TGTGCCAGCAGCTTAGGATCCGGGACAGGGGGCGGATGGCAGCCCCAGCATTTT

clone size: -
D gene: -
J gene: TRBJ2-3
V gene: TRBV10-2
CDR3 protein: CASGLGGTDTQYF
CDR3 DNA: TGCGCCAGCGGGCTTGGGGGCACAGATACGCAGTATTTT

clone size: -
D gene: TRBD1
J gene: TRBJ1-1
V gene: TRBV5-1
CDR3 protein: CASSTGQGTMNTEAFF
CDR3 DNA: TGCGCCAGCAGCACGGGACAGGGTACTATGAACACTGAAGCTTTCTTT

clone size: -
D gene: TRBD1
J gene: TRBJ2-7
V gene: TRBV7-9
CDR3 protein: CASRRDSLRFQQYF
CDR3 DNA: TGTGCCAGCAGACGGGACAGCCTGAGGTTCCAGCAGTACTTC